This T cell receptor (beta chain) appears in the sequencing data of a study of technical replicates of blood from a few donors. The length of the CDR3 is 17 residues. The V segment lost 1 base and the J segment 0 bases; nucleotides outside the gene matches: 7. Germline V lookup: CDR1 SGHRS, CDR2 YFSETQ. Clones were sequenced by immunoSEQ multiplex PCR, and TCRdb holds only the in-frame ones, with some missing. Here the sample spans about 70,000 clones, around 91% being singletons. V is TRBV5-1 and J is TRBJ2-1; TRBD2 matches 7 bases. Sequencing was carried out using T cells isolated from PBMCs. The receptor was isolated from a human donor in good health. Here the CDR3 reads CASSLSSGGNSYNEQFF. In DNA, the CDR3 is TGCGCCAGCAGCTTGTCGTCGGGAGGTAACTCCTACAATGAGCAGTTCTTC.